This T cell receptor (beta chain) was found in a study of OX40 agonist ivuxolimab in advanced cancers. Study-wide findings and caveats: Clonal expansion was seen in CD4+ and CD8+ blood T cells by week 6 at 0.1 to 3.0 mg/kg. Relative to CD4+ cells, CD8+ T cells on average had more expanded clones.

The CDR3 sequence is 13 residues long. In germline, CDR1 is SSHAT, CDR2 FNYEAQ (reference sequence). On this clone: The antigen remains unidentified. At one boundary the junction diverges from the germline segment, which might be a read error.

Clones were read by immunoSEQ multiplex PCR, and TCRdb kept only the in-frame ones, dropping some. The data contain about 110,000 clones, approximately 90% of them singletons. Autoimmune disease history or systemic immunosuppression meant exclusion. With baseline, cycle 4 day 1, and cycle 7 day 1 as timepoints, blood was sampled. The source was CD4+ or CD8+ T cells sorted from blood, collected in a trial of the OX40 agonist ivuxolimab. This rearrangement joins TRBV7-7 to TRBJ2-5, with D maybe TRBD1 (6 bases). This sequence was found in an adult with an advanced solid tumor such as melanoma, head and neck, liver or kidney cancer. For the CDR3, the DNA is TGTGCTAGCAGTACAGGGTATTCAGAGACCCAGTACTTC. Amino acids: CASSTGYSETQYF.